The 6 T cell receptor beta chains presented below share a single source sample, sequenced in a study of cytomegalovirus exposure and HLA in healthy donors. A multiplex PCR was run with 60 Vbeta primers and 13 Jbeta primers. Repertoires were generated with immunoSEQ multiplex PCR, while TCRdb's copy carries only in-frame clones and drops some. The sample records roughly 130,000 clones, roughly 72% being singletons. Sequencing was performed on PBMCs. These receptors all stem from a man aged 35-49 years in good health and CMV-seronegative.

This clone was detected a few times. This chain uses TRBV28 with TRBJ1-2, with D perhaps matching TRBD1 (5 bases). Germline loops: CDR1 MDHEN, CDR2 SYDVKM. The CDR3 consists of 14 residues. V lost 7 bases, J lost 7 bases, and 19 bases lay in between. The CDR3 protein is CASIPARVVFGYTF. The DNA of the CDR3 is TGTGCCAGCATCCCCGCCAGGGTCGTCTTTGGCTACACCTTC.

The chain has TRBV27 and TRBJ1-1; TRBD1 agrees at 7 bases. Germline trimming cut 7 bases from V and 0 bases from J; bases unmatched to any gene: 11. The CDR3 has 16 amino acids. CDR1 MNHEY and CDR2 SMNVEV come from the germline V gene (reference sequence). The CDR3 DNA is TGTGCCAGCATCCCCTCTGGGACAGTCATGAACACTGAAGCTTTCTTT. It is translated as CASIPSGTVMNTEAFF.

The chain combines TRBV7-6 with TRBJ2-7; perhaps TRBD1 as D (6 bases). Germline CDR1 and CDR2: SGHVS and FNYEAQ. V gave up 3 bases and J gave up 3 bases, with 9 bases separating them. The CDR3 contains 13 residues. The CDR3 DNA reads as TGTGCCAGCAGCTTCGGGGACATCTACGAGCAGTACTTC. Its protein product is CASSFGDIYEQYF.

V and J are TRBV10-3 and TRBJ2-7; TRBD2 aligns across 11 bases. The CDR3 length is 16 residues. V lost 5 bases, J lost 2 bases, and 8 bases stayed unmatched. Germline CDR1 is ENHRY and CDR2 is SYGVKD. The CDR3 sequence is CAISSQTSGAPYEQYF. The CDR3 DNA follows: TGTGCCATCAGTTCTCAGACTAGCGGGGCACCCTACGAGCAGTACTTC.

The rearrangement uses TRBV4-1 and TRBJ1-2; no definite D call. The CDR3 is made up of 16 amino acids. The V end was cut by 0 bases, the J end by 4 bases, with 15 bases between. CDR1 and CDR2 from the germline V gene are MGHRA and YSYEKL. The CDR3 coding sequence is TGCGCCAGCAGCCAAGATGCGCAGGCAATAGTCTATGGCTACACCTTC. Protein: CASSQDAQAIVYGYTF.

This clone occurred a few times. The V and J genes are TRBV2 and TRBJ2-2; maybe TRBD1 (6 bases). V gave up 4 bases and J gave up 1 base, with 7 bases separating them. The CDR3 has 14 residues. CDR1 and CDR2 from the germline V gene are SNHLY and FYNNEI. The CDR3 sequence: CASSVGQNTGELFF. The CDR3 nucleotides read TGTGCCAGCAGTGTGGGACAGAACACCGGGGAGCTGTTTTTT.